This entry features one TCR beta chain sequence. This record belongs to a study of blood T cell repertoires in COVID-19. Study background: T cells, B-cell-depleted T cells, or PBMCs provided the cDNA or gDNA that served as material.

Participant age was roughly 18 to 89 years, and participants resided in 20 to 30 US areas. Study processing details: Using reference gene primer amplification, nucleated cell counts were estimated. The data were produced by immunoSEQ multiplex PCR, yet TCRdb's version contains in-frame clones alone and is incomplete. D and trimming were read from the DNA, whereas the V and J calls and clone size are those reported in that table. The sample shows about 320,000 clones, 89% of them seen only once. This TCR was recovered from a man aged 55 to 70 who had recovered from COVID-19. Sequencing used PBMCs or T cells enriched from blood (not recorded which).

The CDR3 DNA is TGCGCCAGCAGGCAATTCGGGACTAGCGGGATGTGGGAGCAGTACTTC. As protein: CASRQFGTSGMWEQYF. The V gene is TRBV5-1, the J gene TRBJ2-7; 13 positions match TRBD2. The germline V gene encodes CDR1 SGHRS and CDR2 YFSETQ. The CDR3 is made up of 16 amino acids. The J segment lost 7 bases and the V segment lost 5 bases, leaving 12 bases of the junction unmatched. The full variable domain, its missing parts supplied by reference TRBV5-1 and TRBJ2-7, is KAGVTQTPRYLIKTRGQQVTLSCSPISGHRSVSWYQQTPGQGLQFLFEYFSETQRNKGNFPGRFSGRQFSNSRSEMNVSTLELGDSALYLCASRQFGTSGMWEQYFGPGTRLTVT.